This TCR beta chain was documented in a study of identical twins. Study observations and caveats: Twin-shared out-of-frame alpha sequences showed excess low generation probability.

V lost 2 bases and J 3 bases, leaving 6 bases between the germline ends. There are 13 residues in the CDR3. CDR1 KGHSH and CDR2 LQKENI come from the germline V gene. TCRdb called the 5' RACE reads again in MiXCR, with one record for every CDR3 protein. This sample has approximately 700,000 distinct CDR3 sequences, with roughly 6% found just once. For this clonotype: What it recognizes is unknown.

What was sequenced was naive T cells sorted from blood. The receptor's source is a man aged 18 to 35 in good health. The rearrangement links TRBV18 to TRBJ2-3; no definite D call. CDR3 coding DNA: TGTGCCAGCTCACCATGGGCTACAGATACGCAGTATTTT. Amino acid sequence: CASSPWATDTQYF.